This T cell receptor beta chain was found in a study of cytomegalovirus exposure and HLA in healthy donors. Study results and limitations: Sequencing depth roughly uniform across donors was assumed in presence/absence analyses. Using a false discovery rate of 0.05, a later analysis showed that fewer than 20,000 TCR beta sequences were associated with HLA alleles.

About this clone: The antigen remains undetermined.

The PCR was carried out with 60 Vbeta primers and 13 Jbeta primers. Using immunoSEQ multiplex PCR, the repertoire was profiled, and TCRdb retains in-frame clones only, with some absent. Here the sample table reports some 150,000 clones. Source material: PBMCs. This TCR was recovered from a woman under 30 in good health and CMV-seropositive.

This chain's CDR3 is CASSFQPGQGYEQYF. CDR3 in DNA: TGCGCCAGCAGCTTCCAGCCGGGACAGGGGTACGAGCAGTACTTC. The rearrangement links TRBV5-1 to TRBJ2-5; 10 nucleotides agree with TRBD1. The J call could be wrong; TRBJ2-7 is a better fit for the DNA end. The CDR3 covers 15 residues. The germline CDR1 and CDR2 sequences are SGHRS and YFSETQ.